This TCR beta chain was documented in a study of blood T cell repertoires in COVID-19. The table lists this clone with a count of one. Germline values: CDR1 SNHLY, CDR2 FYNNEI. The CDR3 covers 15 residues. V was clipped by 6 bases and J by 5 bases; unmatched bases: 3. The protocol was immunoSEQ multiplex PCR, while the TCRdb copy is restricted to in-frame clones and leaves out a portion. The sample has 140,000 to 150,000 clones, 75% to 90% seen once. This receptor was taken from a human donor in a cohort sampled during active COVID-19. The V gene is TRBV2, the J gene TRBJ2-1, with 14 bases identical to TRBD2. Sequencing input: peripheral blood. DNA for the CDR3: TGTGCCAGCAGAGGACTAGCGGGGGGAAACAATGAGCAGTTCTTC. Residues: CASRGLAGGNNEQFF.